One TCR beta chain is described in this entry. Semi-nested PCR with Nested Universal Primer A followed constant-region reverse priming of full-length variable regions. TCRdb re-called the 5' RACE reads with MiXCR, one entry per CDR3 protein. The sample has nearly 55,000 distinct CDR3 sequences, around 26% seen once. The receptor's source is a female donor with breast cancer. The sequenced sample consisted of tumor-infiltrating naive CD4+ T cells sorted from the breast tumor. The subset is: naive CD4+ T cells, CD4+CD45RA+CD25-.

The CDR3 DNA is TGTGCCAGCAGCCGCGGGAGGGCCGTTGAGAATGAGCAGTTCTTC. Encoded protein: CASSRGRAVENEQFF. The gene calls are TRBV7-6 and TRBJ2-1, with 9 bases fitting TRBD2. The germline V gene has CDR1 SGHVS and CDR2 FNYEAQ. J gave up 7 bases and V 5 bases, and 9 bases lay outside the gene matches. The CDR3 contains 15 residues.